These T cell receptor beta chains were read from a single sample in a study of T-cell memory formation after mild COVID-19. MiXCR, run by TCRdb on the 5' RACE reads, gives a single entry per CDR3 protein. The sample records 170,000 or so distinct CDR3 sequences, 20% to 25% being singletons. Source material: PBMCs or a T cell subset sorted from them (not recorded which). The source is an adult woman who had mild COVID-19 (a few samples of this study predate the infection). Cell type and time point are not known. The CDR3 runs from the conserved cysteine through the conserved F or W. The order of the fields is J gene, clone size, V gene, CDR3 protein. Size is stated for part of the rows, as once, few or many counts, or as a class when the clone is expanded.

>TRBJ1-2|-|TRBV25-1
CASSDHPGGPYGYTF
>TRBJ1-1|-|TRBV9
CASSPLTGSEAFF
>TRBJ2-7|few|TRBV7-9
CASSYSDLAEQYF
>TRBJ2-7|many|TRBV7-8
CASSRTGGYEQYF
>TRBJ2-7|-|TRBV5-1
CASSYTSGLEQYF
>TRBJ2-5|-|TRBV9
CASSEIPRETQYF
>TRBJ2-2|-|TRBV14
CASSRTSGSTWELFF
>TRBJ2-2|few|TRBV24-1
CATSDPGQGPYTGELFF
>TRBJ1-1|few|TRBV6-5
CASSYEGSTEAFF
>TRBJ1-5|medium-sized|TRBV2
CASTRGQNSNQPQHF
>TRBJ1-6|-|TRBV7-2
CASSLDAGIWALHF
>TRBJ2-7|-|TRBV10-3
CAISGTGSSYEQYF
>TRBJ2-3|-|TRBV4-1
CASSQDPQGAADTQYF
>TRBJ2-1|-|TRBV5-6
CASSLAAGNPYNEQFF
>TRBJ2-1|-|TRBV4-1
CASRRHESSYNEQFF
>TRBJ1-5|-|TRBV6-2/TRBV6-3
CASSYYGGSQPQHF
>TRBJ2-7|-|TRBV4-2
CASSQGGLAVYEQYF
>TRBJ2-2|-|TRBV6-5
CASSYNQGTGELFF
>TRBJ2-1|-|TRBV7-9
CASKEPAYNEQFF
>TRBJ2-7|many|TRBV12-3/TRBV12-4
CASSPGTYEQYF
>TRBJ1-6|-|TRBV27
CASSSSTGAWGPLHF
>TRBJ2-7|-|TRBV12-3/TRBV12-4
CASRGQGDDEQYF
>TRBJ2-7|-|TRBV7-9
CASSFEGYGRAGEQYF
>TRBJ1-1|few|TRBV12-3/TRBV12-4
CASSQPANTEAFF
>TRBJ2-5|-|TRBV19
CASSIRGPQETQYF
>TRBJ1-6|few|TRBV6-5
CASSVGTSSYNSPLHF
>TRBJ2-7|-|TRBV7-9
CASSNDYEQYF
>TRBJ2-1|-|TRBV2
CASSDRDFSTYNEQFF
>TRBJ1-3|few|TRBV2
CASNILGSGNTIYF
>TRBJ1-2|-|TRBV9
CASSASRPGTSYGYTF
>TRBJ2-7|-|TRBV7-9
CASSSPGTGEWEQYF
>TRBJ2-1|-|TRBV7-8
CASSQRSGSPPHEQFF
>TRBJ1-1|few|TRBV5-1
CASGDRGGTEAFF
>TRBJ2-5|-|TRBV7-9
CASSLGQSDQYF
>TRBJ1-5|-|TRBV7-6
CASSLSENQPQHF
>TRBJ2-1|-|TRBV20-1
CSVGDPLGSSYNEQFF
>TRBJ1-1|-|TRBV29-1
CSVRDSTEEAFF
>TRBJ2-1|few|TRBV12-3/TRBV12-4
CASRGISGEYNEQFF
>TRBJ2-7|few|TRBV5-4
CASSLTSGASFSYEQYF
>TRBJ1-6|few|TRBV6-4
CASSDDGNSPLHF
>TRBJ2-1|few|TRBV7-2
CASSRRLENEQFF
>TRBJ2-7|-|TRBV20-1
CSARGRVSSYEQYF
>TRBJ1-2|few|TRBV11-2
CASSFGGNGYTF
>TRBJ1-6|-|TRBV2
CASSLSGGYNSPLHF
>TRBJ1-1|-|TRBV29-1
CSVWTGGGMNTEAFF
>TRBJ1-1|once|TRBV11-3
CASSQRTLNTEAFF
>TRBJ2-1|many|TRBV7-6
CASSLELAGDYNEQFF
>TRBJ2-7|few|TRBV6-5
CATLPQGGYSYEQYF
>TRBJ2-7|few|TRBV6-1
CASSEDRQYLYEQYF
>TRBJ2-7|-|TRBV7-8
CASSILGTGGSYEQYF
>TRBJ2-1|few|TRBV24-1
CATSDLERGLQFF
>TRBJ2-2|few|TRBV6-1
CASSEDRFFGELFF
>TRBJ1-2|-|TRBV9
CASSVADSSYYGYTF
>TRBJ2-3|-|TRBV15
CATGRASGYTDTQYF